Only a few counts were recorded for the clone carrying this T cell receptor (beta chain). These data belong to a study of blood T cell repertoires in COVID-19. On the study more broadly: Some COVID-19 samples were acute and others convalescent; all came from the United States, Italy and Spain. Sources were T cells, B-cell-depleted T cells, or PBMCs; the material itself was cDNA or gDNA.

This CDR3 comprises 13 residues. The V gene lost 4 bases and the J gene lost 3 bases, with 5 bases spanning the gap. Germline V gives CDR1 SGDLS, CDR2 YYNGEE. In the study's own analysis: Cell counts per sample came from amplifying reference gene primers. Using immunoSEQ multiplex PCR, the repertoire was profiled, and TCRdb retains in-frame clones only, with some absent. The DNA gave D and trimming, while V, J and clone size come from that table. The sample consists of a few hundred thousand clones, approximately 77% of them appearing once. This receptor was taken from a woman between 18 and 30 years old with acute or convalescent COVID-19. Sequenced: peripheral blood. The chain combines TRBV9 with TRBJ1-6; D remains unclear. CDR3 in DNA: TGTGCCAGCAGCCAAAACTATAATTCACCCCTCCACTTT. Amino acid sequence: CASSQNYNSPLHF.